Listed below are T cell receptor beta chains from one sample, sequenced in a study of spatial heterogeneity in lung cancer. TCRdb re-analysed the 5' RACE reads in MiXCR, keeping a single row per CDR3 protein. The data contain tens of thousands of distinct CDR3 sequences, around 5.2% of them singletons. The sequenced sample was PBMCs, obtained at surgery. These receptor sequences come from a female donor with early-stage non-small cell lung cancer. Both conserved end residues are trimmed from each CDR3.

j_gene: TRBJ1-2
v_gene: TRBV7-9
CDR3aa: ASSLFSGGNYGYT

j_gene: TRBJ2-3
v_gene: TRBV12-3/TRBV12-4
CDR3aa: ASREQGRTDTQY

j_gene: TRBJ2-5
v_gene: TRBV5-1
CDR3aa: ASSFGRAEETQY

j_gene: TRBJ2-1
v_gene: TRBV20-1
CDR3aa: SARDPSLHYNEQF

j_gene: TRBJ2-1
v_gene: TRBV12-3/TRBV12-4
CDR3aa: ASSPQVNEQF

j_gene: TRBJ2-3
v_gene: TRBV4-1
CDR3aa: ASSRSLDTQY

j_gene: TRBJ2-1
v_gene: TRBV29-1
CDR3aa: SVGFRLVSYNEQF

j_gene: TRBJ1-1
v_gene: TRBV3-1
CDR3aa: ASSQRQGNTEAF

j_gene: TRBJ2-5
v_gene: TRBV19
CDR3aa: ASSVNSEETQY

j_gene: TRBJ1-5
v_gene: TRBV20-1
CDR3aa: SAPTRTGGNQPQH

j_gene: TRBJ1-3
v_gene: TRBV11-2
CDR3aa: ASSSDRGERNTIY

j_gene: TRBJ2-1
v_gene: TRBV20-1
CDR3aa: SARAGGPGNEQF

j_gene: TRBJ2-3
v_gene: TRBV12-3/TRBV12-4
CDR3aa: ASSSGTGVHTDTQY

j_gene: TRBJ2-7
v_gene: TRBV2
CDR3aa: ASSVDGGYEQY

j_gene: TRBJ2-4
v_gene: TRBV20-1
CDR3aa: SARPQGNIQY

j_gene: TRBJ1-6
v_gene: TRBV3-1
CDR3aa: ASSQERQSNPPLH

j_gene: TRBJ2-3
v_gene: TRBV9
CDR3aa: ASSSSSGRGADTQY

j_gene: TRBJ2-3
v_gene: TRBV24-1
CDR3aa: ATSDLTSGSFDTQY

j_gene: TRBJ2-5
v_gene: TRBV4-1
CDR3aa: ASSPRAGTRETQY

j_gene: TRBJ2-3
v_gene: TRBV3-1
CDR3aa: ASRGTPTDTQY

j_gene: TRBJ2-3
v_gene: TRBV29-1
CDR3aa: SVENLGTDLADDTQY

j_gene: TRBJ1-1
v_gene: TRBV4-1
CDR3aa: ASRFFPRGDQNTEAF